This entry is about one T cell receptor beta chain. What it binds is not known. For donors with ophthalmopathy, the disease showed moderate-to-severe activity, reached CAS ≥3 and NOSPECS ≥4, and had lasted under 3 months. This record comes from a study of Graves' ophthalmopathy and Graves' hyperthyroidism. For repertoire sequencing, the TCR beta CDR3 regions were amplified from RNA transcripts. RT-PCR in the first round used HTBI primers; a second-round multiplex PCR followed. TCRdb re-derived calls from the multiplex PCR reads in MiXCR, one entry per CDR3 protein. The sample carries hundreds of thousands of distinct CDR3 sequences, 35% to 50% recorded once. The study's findings and limits: Also, most clonotypes expanded in the thyroid above 0.001 frequency appeared in blood.

Germline assignment: CDR1 SQVTM and CDR2 ANQGSEA. CDR3 length: 12 residues. V gave up 4 bases and J gave up 5 bases, with 12 bases separating them. The chain carries TRBV29-1 and TRBJ2-7, with D unresolved. Sequences were obtained from peripheral blood. The TCR was taken from an adult man with Graves' ophthalmopathy. As DNA, the CDR3 is TGCAGCGTTGGTGGGTGTGCGAACGAGCAGTACTTC. This gives the protein CSVGGCANEQYF.